This T cell receptor (beta chain) is from a study of CD8+ T cells in alopecia areata (dated by TCRdb to 2017 to 2018). Background on the whole study: The study used high-throughput TCRbeta sequencing to examine T cell clonal expansion in alopecia areata, in both the C3H/HeJ mouse model and human patients. In humans, TCRbeta sequencing was performed on scalp tissue and on sorted CD4+ and CD8+ peripheral blood T cells from healthy controls and from patients with patchy or totalis/universalis alopecia areata. Scalp clonality was compared among normal scalp (n=4), patchy alopecia areata scalp (n=8), and alopecia totalis/universalis scalp (n=8). RNA was obtained with the PAXgene miRNA kit for fixed scalp, the miRNeasy kit for PBMCs, and the RNeasy kit for mouse skin. immunoSEQ multiplex PCR using 35 Vbeta forward primers and 13 Jbeta reverse primers was used to amplify TCRbeta CDR3 regions. What the research found in general, with its limitations: Scalp TCR repertoire analysis is complicated because resident alphabeta T cells in normal human skin are also sequenced, whereas mouse skin is dominated by gammadelta T cells. Lesional scalp, especially in alopecia totalis/universalis, showed higher clonality and more expanded CD8+ clones than normal scalp, suggesting antigenic drive. Shared TCR sequences between patients were less evident than in mice, which may be partly attributable to HLA diversity in the patient population.

Turning to this clone: Its cognate antigen has yet to be identified. No per-base quality is available; no much larger clone lies one base away. Other DNA variants within this sample encode the same CDR3.

Lesional scalp punch biopsies and peripheral blood were obtained from alopecia areata patients. After PBMCs were isolated by density centrifugation and stained for CD3, CD4 and CD8, a FACSAria was used to sort CD4+ and CD8+ T cells. Untreated alopecia areata patients were recruited as part of a multicenter biomarker study. For five or six biomarker-study patients, blood CD8+ T cells were further sorted into NKG2D-low and NKG2D-high fractions. Libraries were built with the immunoSEQ multiplex PCR assay. To provide template for TCR sequencing, every sample had RNA extracted and reverse transcribed into cDNA. First-strand cDNA was synthesized using SuperScript III with a 2:1 mix of oligo-dT and random hexamers. A synthetic immune receptor repertoire was used to gauge amplification bias, and whatever bias remained was removed computationally. Processing in the source paper ran as follows. Raw reads were preprocessed for error removal, and CDR3 was defined according to IMGT conventions as running from the conserved cysteine to phenylalanine. Clonality was computed by normalizing Shannon entropy by log2 of the number of productive unique TCRs and subtracting the result from 1. Scalp TCRbeta sequences were cross-referenced with sorted blood CD4 and CD8 repertoires so that the CD4 or CD8 identity of scalp clones could be inferred. This is the immuneACCESS table as TCRdb keeps it, with only in-frame sequences that have V and J called. A part of the clones is gone; compared with another copy, unresolved V genes explain less than half, and the rest is unexplained. V and J calls and clone size are as listed in that table; D and trimming were resolved from the DNA. For this sample there are approximately 120,000 clones; 45% to 50% appear just once. Jointly, the top ten make up more than 9% of the sample.

CDR1 and CDR2, per the germline V gene, are SQVTM and ANQGSEA. From cysteine to phenylalanine, the CDR3 is 13 amino acids long. Only CDR3 DNA is held: 39 bases, read in frame from base 1. The germline ends are 16 bases apart after V is trimmed by 7 bases and J by 6 bases. The sequence was obtained from a human donor with alopecia areata. The source material was NKG2D-low CD8+ T cells sorted from blood. Per the publication, the cell subset or site label means: sorted CD8+ NKG2D-low blood T cells. This receptor chain uses TRBV29-1 and TRBJ1-5; the D segment could be TRBD1, given 5 matching bases. The DNA sequence reads TGCAGCGCTGTAACCGGGGGGGGTCAGCCCCAGCATTTT. Its translation is CSAVTGGGQPQHF.